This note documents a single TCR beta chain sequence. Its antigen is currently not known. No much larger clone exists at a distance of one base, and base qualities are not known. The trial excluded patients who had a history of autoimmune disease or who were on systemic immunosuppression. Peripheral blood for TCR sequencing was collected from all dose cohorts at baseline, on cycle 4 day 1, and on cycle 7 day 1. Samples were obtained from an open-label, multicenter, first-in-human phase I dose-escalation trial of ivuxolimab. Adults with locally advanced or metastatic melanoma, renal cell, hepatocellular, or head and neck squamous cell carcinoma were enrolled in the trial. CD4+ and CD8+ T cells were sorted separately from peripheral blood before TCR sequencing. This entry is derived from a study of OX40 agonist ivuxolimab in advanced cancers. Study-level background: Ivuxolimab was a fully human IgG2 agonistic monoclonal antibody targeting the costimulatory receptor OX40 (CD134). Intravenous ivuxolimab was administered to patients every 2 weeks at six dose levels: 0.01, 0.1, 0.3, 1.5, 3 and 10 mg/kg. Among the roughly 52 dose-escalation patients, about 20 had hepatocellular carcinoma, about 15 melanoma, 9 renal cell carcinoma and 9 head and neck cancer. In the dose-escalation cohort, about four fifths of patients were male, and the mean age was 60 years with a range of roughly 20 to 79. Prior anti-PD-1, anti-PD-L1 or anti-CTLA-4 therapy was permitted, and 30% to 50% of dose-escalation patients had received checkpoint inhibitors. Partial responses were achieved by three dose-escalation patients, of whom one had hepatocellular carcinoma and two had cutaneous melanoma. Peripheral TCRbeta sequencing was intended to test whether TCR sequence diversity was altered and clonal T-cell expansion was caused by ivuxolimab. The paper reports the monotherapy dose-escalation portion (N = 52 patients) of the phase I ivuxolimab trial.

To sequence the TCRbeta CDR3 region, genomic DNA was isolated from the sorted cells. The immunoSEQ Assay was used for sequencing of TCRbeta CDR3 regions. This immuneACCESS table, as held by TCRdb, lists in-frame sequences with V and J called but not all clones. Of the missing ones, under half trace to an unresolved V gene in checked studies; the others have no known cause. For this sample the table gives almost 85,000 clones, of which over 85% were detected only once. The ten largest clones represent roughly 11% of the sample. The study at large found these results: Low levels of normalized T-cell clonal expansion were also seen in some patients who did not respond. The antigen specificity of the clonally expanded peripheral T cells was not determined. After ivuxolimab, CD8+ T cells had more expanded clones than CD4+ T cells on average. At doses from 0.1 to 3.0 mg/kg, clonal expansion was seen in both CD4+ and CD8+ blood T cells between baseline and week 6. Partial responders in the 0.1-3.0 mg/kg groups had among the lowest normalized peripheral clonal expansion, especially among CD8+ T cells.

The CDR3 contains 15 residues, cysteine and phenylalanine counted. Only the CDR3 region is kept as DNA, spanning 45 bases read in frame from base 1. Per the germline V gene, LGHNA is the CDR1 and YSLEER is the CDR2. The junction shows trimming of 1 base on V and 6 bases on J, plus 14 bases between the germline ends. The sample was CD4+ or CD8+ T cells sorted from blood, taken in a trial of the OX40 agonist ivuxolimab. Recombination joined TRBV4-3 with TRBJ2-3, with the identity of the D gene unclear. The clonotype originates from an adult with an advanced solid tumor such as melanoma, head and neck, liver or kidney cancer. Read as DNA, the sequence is TGCGCCAGCAGCCAAGTCGTAGGTAGGCTCGATACGCAGTATTTT. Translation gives CASSQVVGRLDTQYF.